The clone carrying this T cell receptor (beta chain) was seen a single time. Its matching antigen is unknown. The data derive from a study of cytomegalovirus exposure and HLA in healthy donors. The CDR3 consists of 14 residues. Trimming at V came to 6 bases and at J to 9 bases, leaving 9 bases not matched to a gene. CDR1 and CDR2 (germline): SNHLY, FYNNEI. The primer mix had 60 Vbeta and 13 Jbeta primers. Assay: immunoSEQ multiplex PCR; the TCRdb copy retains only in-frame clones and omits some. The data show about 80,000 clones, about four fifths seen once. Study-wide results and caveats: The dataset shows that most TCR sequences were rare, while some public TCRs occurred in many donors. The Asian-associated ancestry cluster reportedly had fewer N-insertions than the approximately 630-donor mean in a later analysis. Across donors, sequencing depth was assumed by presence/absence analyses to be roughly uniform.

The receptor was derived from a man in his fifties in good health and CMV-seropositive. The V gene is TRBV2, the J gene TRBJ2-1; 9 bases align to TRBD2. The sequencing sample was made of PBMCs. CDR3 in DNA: TGTGCCAGCAGAGGTAGCGGGAGAGGAGGTGAGCAGTTCTTC. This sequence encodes CASRGSGRGGEQFF.